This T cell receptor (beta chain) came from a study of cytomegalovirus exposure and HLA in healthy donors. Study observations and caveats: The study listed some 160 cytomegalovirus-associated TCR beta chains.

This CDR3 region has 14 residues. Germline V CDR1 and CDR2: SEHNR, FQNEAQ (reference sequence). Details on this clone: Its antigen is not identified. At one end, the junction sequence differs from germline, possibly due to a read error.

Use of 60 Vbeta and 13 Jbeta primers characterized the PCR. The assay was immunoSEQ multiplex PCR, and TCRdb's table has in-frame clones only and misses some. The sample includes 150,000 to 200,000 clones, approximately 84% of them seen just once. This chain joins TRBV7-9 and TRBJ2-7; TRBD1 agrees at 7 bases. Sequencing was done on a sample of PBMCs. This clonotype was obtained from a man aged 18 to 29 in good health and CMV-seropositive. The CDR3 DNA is TGTTCCAGCAGCCCACAGGGGAAACCCTACGAGCAGTACTTC. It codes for CSSSPQGKPYEQYF.